This T cell receptor beta chain was retrieved from a study of T cell changes during pregnancy in multiple sclerosis. Trimming at V came to 5 bases and at J to 4 bases, leaving 6 bases not matched to a gene. Germline V gives CDR1 SEHNR, CDR2 FQNEAQ (reference sequence). The CDR3 sequence is 14 residues long. Clones were sequenced by immunoSEQ multiplex PCR, and TCRdb holds only the in-frame ones, with some missing. The sample carries around 69,000 clones, around 94% recorded once. This receptor was obtained from a female donor in good health, enrolled as a control in a pregnancy study. This specimen consisted of peripheral blood, obtained in the second trimester of pregnancy. The rearrangement links TRBV7-9 to TRBJ2-3; TRBD1 aligns across 7 bases. Here the CDR3 reads CASSGLGGADTQYF. The DNA of the CDR3 is TGTGCCAGCAGCGGCCTAGGGGGCGCAGATACGCAGTATTTT.